The rows below give T cell receptor beta chains drawn from one sample of a study of blood T cell repertoires in COVID-19. Sequencing used immunoSEQ multiplex PCR; TCRdb keeps in-frame clones, though not all of them. Among about 250,000 clones listed, around 82% were seen once. The source material was PBMCs or T cells enriched from blood (not recorded which). These TCRs come from a woman in her thirties or forties who had been exposed to COVID-19. The CDR3 runs from the conserved cysteine through the conserved F or W. Fields, in order: J gene, D gene, V gene, clone size, CDR3 protein, CDR3 DNA. D genes are given only for firm matches. The listing skips clone size in some rows; elsewhere it reads once, few, many or a size class.

J gene: TRBJ2-1; D gene: .; V gene: TRBV10-3; clone size: .; CDR3 protein: CAINAGGYEQFF; CDR3 DNA: TGTGCCATCAACGCAGGGGGGTATGAGCAGTTCTTC
J gene: TRBJ2-1; D gene: .; V gene: TRBV7-2; clone size: .; CDR3 protein: CASSLDYYNEQFF; CDR3 DNA: TGTGCCAGCAGCCTCGACTACTACAATGAGCAGTTCTTC
J gene: TRBJ2-5; D gene: TRBD2; V gene: TRBV9; clone size: .; CDR3 protein: CASSPSGGAEETQYF; CDR3 DNA: TGTGCCAGCAGCCCCAGCGGGGGGGCCGAAGAGACCCAGTACTTC
J gene: TRBJ1-3; D gene: .; V gene: TRBV13; clone size: .; CDR3 protein: CASSLVRYPPSSGNTIYF; CDR3 DNA: TGTGCCAGCAGCTTAGTCAGATATCCCCCCTCCTCTGGAAACACCATATATTTT
J gene: TRBJ2-7; D gene: TRBD1; V gene: TRBV2; clone size: .; CDR3 protein: CAGSDRGNEQYF; CDR3 DNA: TGTGCCGGATCGGACAGGGGAAACGAGCAGTACTTC
J gene: TRBJ2-1; D gene: TRBD1; V gene: TRBV4-3; clone size: .; CDR3 protein: CASSQETGNYNEQFF; CDR3 DNA: TGCGCCAGCAGCCAAGAGACAGGGAATTACAATGAGCAGTTCTTC
J gene: TRBJ1-2; D gene: .; V gene: TRBV19; clone size: few; CDR3 protein: CASSIGGQGLLSYGYTF; CDR3 DNA: TGTGCCAGTAGTATAGGGGGGCAGGGGCTCCTCAGCTATGGCTACACCTTC
J gene: TRBJ1-4; D gene: .; V gene: TRBV19; clone size: .; CDR3 protein: CASKDRRANEKLFF; CDR3 DNA: TGTGCCAGTAAGGACCGGAGGGCTAATGAAAAACTGTTTTTT
J gene: TRBJ1-2; D gene: .; V gene: TRBV6-5; clone size: .; CDR3 protein: CASSPHTNYGYTF; CDR3 DNA: TGTGCCAGCAGCCCGCACACTAACTATGGCTACACCTTC
J gene: TRBJ1-6; D gene: .; V gene: TRBV7-3; clone size: .; CDR3 protein: CASSLGPQGSSSPLHF; CDR3 DNA: TGTGCCAGCAGCTTAGGCCCCCAGGGGTCCAGCTCACCCCTCCACTTT
J gene: TRBJ1-2; D gene: TRBD1; V gene: TRBV24-1; clone size: .; CDR3 protein: CAAQGAGSDGYTF; CDR3 DNA: TGTGCCGCTCAGGGGGCGGGATCGGATGGCTACACCTTC
J gene: TRBJ2-1; D gene: .; V gene: TRBV3-1/TRBV3-2; clone size: .; CDR3 protein: CASSYMWGLGSNNEQFF; CDR3 DNA: TGTGCCAGCAGCTATATGTGGGGCCTGGGGTCAAACAATGAGCAGTTCTTC
J gene: TRBJ1-2; D gene: .; V gene: TRBV13; clone size: .; CDR3 protein: CASSLYSKNYGYTF; CDR3 DNA: TGTGCCAGCAGCTTATACAGTAAAAACTATGGCTACACCTTC
J gene: TRBJ1-1; D gene: .; V gene: TRBV12-3/TRBV12-4; clone size: .; CDR3 protein: CASTLNLGTFF; CDR3 DNA: TGTGCCAGCACCCTTAACCTCGGGACTTTCTTT
J gene: TRBJ2-1; D gene: TRBD1; V gene: TRBV30; clone size: .; CDR3 protein: CAWSRDSVGWVQFF; CDR3 DNA: TGTGCCTGGTCTCGGGACAGCGTGGGATGGGTGCAGTTCTTC
J gene: TRBJ1-1; D gene: .; V gene: TRBV19; clone size: .; CDR3 protein: CASSARYNTEAFF; CDR3 DNA: TGTGCCAGTAGTGCGCGATATAACACTGAAGCTTTCTTT
J gene: TRBJ2-3; D gene: TRBD1; V gene: TRBV6-1; clone size: .; CDR3 protein: CASSQDRGAGRDTQYF; CDR3 DNA: TGTGCCAGCAGTCAAGACAGGGGGGCGGGTAGGGATACGCAGTATTTT
J gene: TRBJ1-5; D gene: .; V gene: TRBV19; clone size: .; CDR3 protein: CASSGTYLNQPQHF; CDR3 DNA: TGTGCCAGTAGTGGGACATACCTCAATCAGCCCCAGCATTTT
J gene: TRBJ1-5; D gene: TRBD1; V gene: TRBV19; clone size: .; CDR3 protein: CASSTFRIDRANQPQHF; CDR3 DNA: TGTGCCAGTAGTACCTTCCGAATCGACAGGGCCAATCAGCCCCAGCATTTT
J gene: TRBJ1-1; D gene: TRBD1; V gene: TRBV9; clone size: .; CDR3 protein: CASSPQGTANTEAFF; CDR3 DNA: TGTGCCAGCAGCCCTCAAGGGACAGCGAACACTGAAGCTTTCTTT
J gene: TRBJ2-7; D gene: .; V gene: TRBV5-1; clone size: few; CDR3 protein: CASSLGGMDGREQYF; CDR3 DNA: TGCGCCAGCAGCTTGGGAGGGATGGACGGGAGAGAGCAGTACTTC
J gene: TRBJ2-3; D gene: TRBD1; V gene: TRBV11-3; clone size: .; CDR3 protein: CASSFRTGGYTDTQYF; CDR3 DNA: TGTGCCAGCAGCTTTAGGACAGGGGGTTACACAGATACGCAGTATTTT
J gene: TRBJ1-1; D gene: .; V gene: TRBV6-5; clone size: few; CDR3 protein: CASRPPGSLNTEAFF; CDR3 DNA: TGTGCCAGCAGACCGCCGGGGAGCCTGAACACTGAAGCTTTCTTT
J gene: TRBJ2-3; D gene: TRBD2; V gene: TRBV7-3; clone size: .; CDR3 protein: CASSPTGTSGGPYTQYF; CDR3 DNA: TGTGCCAGCAGCCCAACCGGGACTAGCGGGGGCCCGTATACGCAGTATTTT
J gene: TRBJ2-5; D gene: TRBD2; V gene: TRBV9; clone size: .; CDR3 protein: CASAGLAGAQPGETQYF; CDR3 DNA: TGTGCCAGCGCAGGACTAGCGGGGGCCCAGCCTGGGGAGACCCAGTACTTC
J gene: TRBJ2-1; D gene: TRBD1; V gene: TRBV4-2; clone size: once; CDR3 protein: CASSQETGGNEQFF; CDR3 DNA: TGTGCCAGCAGCCAAGAGACAGGGGGCAATGAGCAGTTCTTC
J gene: TRBJ2-1; D gene: TRBD2; V gene: TRBV5-1; clone size: .; CDR3 protein: CASSLGGSGGPLNEQFF; CDR3 DNA: TGCGCCAGCAGCTTGGGCGGTAGCGGGGGACCCTTGAATGAGCAGTTCTTC
J gene: TRBJ1-2; D gene: TRBD1; V gene: TRBV10-3; clone size: .; CDR3 protein: CAISLQQGSYGYTF; CDR3 DNA: TGTGCCATCAGTCTGCAACAGGGGAGCTATGGCTACACCTTC
J gene: TRBJ2-1; D gene: .; V gene: TRBV5-4; clone size: .; CDR3 protein: CASSPGDPSYNEQFF; CDR3 DNA: TGTGCCAGCAGCCCGGGGGACCCCTCCTACAATGAGCAGTTCTTC
J gene: TRBJ1-2; D gene: .; V gene: TRBV11-2; clone size: .; CDR3 protein: CASSLVGANYGYTF; CDR3 DNA: TGTGCCAGCAGCTTAGTGGGCGCTAACTATGGCTACACCTTC
J gene: TRBJ1-6; D gene: .; V gene: TRBV13; clone size: .; CDR3 protein: CASSDKQGFYNSPLHF; CDR3 DNA: TGTGCCAGCAGCGATAAACAGGGTTTTTATAATTCACCCCTCCACTTT
J gene: TRBJ1-2; D gene: TRBD1; V gene: TRBV27; clone size: .; CDR3 protein: CASAGQGPRGGYTF; CDR3 DNA: TGTGCCAGCGCCGGACAGGGGCCAAGAGGGGGCTACACCTTC
J gene: TRBJ2-7; D gene: TRBD2; V gene: TRBV7-2; clone size: .; CDR3 protein: CASSLRGDEYEQYF; CDR3 DNA: TGTGCCAGCAGCTTACGGGGGGACGAGTACGAGCAGTACTTC
J gene: TRBJ2-2; D gene: TRBD1; V gene: TRBV28; clone size: .; CDR3 protein: CASSESGGSTGELFF; CDR3 DNA: TGTGCCAGCAGTGAGTCAGGGGGCAGCACCGGGGAGCTGTTTTTT
J gene: TRBJ2-2; D gene: TRBD1; V gene: TRBV6-4; clone size: .; CDR3 protein: CATSGTGVTGELFF; CDR3 DNA: TGTGCCACCTCCGGGACAGGGGTCACCGGGGAGCTGTTTTTT
J gene: TRBJ1-4; D gene: .; V gene: TRBV19; clone size: .; CDR3 protein: CASSISGSGEKLFF; CDR3 DNA: TGTGCCAGTAGTATCTCAGGGTCCGGGGAAAAACTGTTTTTT
J gene: TRBJ2-1; D gene: TRBD1; V gene: TRBV5-1; clone size: .; CDR3 protein: CASSPEGGHNEQFF; CDR3 DNA: TGCGCCAGCAGCCCCGAAGGGGGCCACAATGAGCAGTTCTTC
J gene: TRBJ2-3; D gene: TRBD1; V gene: TRBV5-6; clone size: .; CDR3 protein: CASSRPGDREADTQYF; CDR3 DNA: TGTGCCAGCAGCCGCCCCGGGGACAGGGAGGCAGATACGCAGTATTTT
J gene: TRBJ1-2; D gene: .; V gene: TRBV29-1; clone size: .; CDR3 protein: CSALDRNYGYTF; CDR3 DNA: TGCAGCGCTTTGGACAGAAACTATGGCTACACCTTC
J gene: TRBJ1-1; D gene: .; V gene: TRBV19; clone size: .; CDR3 protein: CASSFGTGTEAFF; CDR3 DNA: TGTGCCAGTAGTTTTGGAACAGGGACTGAAGCTTTCTTT
J gene: TRBJ1-5; D gene: .; V gene: TRBV19; clone size: .; CDR3 protein: CASSIVGRFQPQHF; CDR3 DNA: TGTGCCAGTAGTATAGTAGGCAGGTTCCAGCCCCAGCATTTT
J gene: TRBJ2-7; D gene: .; V gene: TRBV10-3; clone size: .; CDR3 protein: CAISVTASSYEQYF; CDR3 DNA: TGTGCCATCAGTGTTACAGCCAGCTCCTACGAGCAGTACTTC
J gene: TRBJ2-3; D gene: TRBD2; V gene: TRBV3-1/TRBV3-2; clone size: .; CDR3 protein: CASSQMGTSSSDTQYF; CDR3 DNA: TGTGCCAGCAGCCAAATGGGGACTAGCTCGTCGGATACGCAGTATTTT
J gene: TRBJ1-2; D gene: .; V gene: TRBV4-1; clone size: once; CDR3 protein: CASSSGTVYNYGYTF; CDR3 DNA: TGCGCCAGCAGCTCCGGGACTGTTTATAACTATGGCTACACCTTC
J gene: TRBJ1-6; D gene: .; V gene: TRBV19; clone size: .; CDR3 protein: CASSIQGQGVGSPLHF; CDR3 DNA: TGTGCCAGTAGTATTCAGGGGCAGGGTGTTGGGTCACCCCTCCACTTT
J gene: TRBJ1-3; D gene: .; V gene: TRBV30; clone size: once; CDR3 protein: CAWSRQSGNTIYF; CDR3 DNA: TGTGCCTGGAGTAGACAGTCTGGAAACACCATATATTTT
J gene: TRBJ1-5; D gene: TRBD1; V gene: TRBV28; clone size: .; CDR3 protein: CASSTEGQGSQPQHF; CDR3 DNA: TGTGCCAGCAGCACCGAAGGACAGGGGAGTCAGCCCCAGCATTTT
J gene: TRBJ2-2; D gene: .; V gene: TRBV4-3; clone size: .; CDR3 protein: CASQEGTTNTGELFF; CDR3 DNA: TGCGCCAGCCAGGAAGGGACAACGAACACCGGGGAGCTGTTTTTT
J gene: TRBJ1-1; D gene: TRBD1; V gene: TRBV29-1; clone size: .; CDR3 protein: CSVGGQGKAEAFF; CDR3 DNA: TGCAGCGTTGGGGGACAGGGGAAGGCTGAAGCTTTCTTT
J gene: TRBJ2-1; D gene: .; V gene: TRBV4-1; clone size: .; CDR3 protein: CASSQGNSEGEQFF; CDR3 DNA: TGCGCCAGCAGCCAAGGAAACTCGGAGGGTGAGCAGTTCTTC
J gene: TRBJ2-5; D gene: .; V gene: TRBV3-1/TRBV3-2; clone size: .; CDR3 protein: CASSQGTGLRGETQYF; CDR3 DNA: TGTGCCAGCAGCCAGGGCACGGGACTCCGAGGGGAGACCCAGTACTTC
J gene: TRBJ2-2; D gene: TRBD1; V gene: TRBV4-1; clone size: .; CDR3 protein: CASSRGQGPGPGELFF; CDR3 DNA: TGCGCCAGCAGCCGCGGACAGGGGCCGGGCCCCGGGGAGCTGTTTTTT
J gene: TRBJ2-7; D gene: .; V gene: TRBV19; clone size: .; CDR3 protein: CASSITGHLLGEQYF; CDR3 DNA: TGTGCCAGTAGTATCACGGGACACCTCCTTGGCGAGCAGTACTTC
J gene: TRBJ1-5; D gene: TRBD1; V gene: TRBV2; clone size: .; CDR3 protein: CASSVGQGGSNQPQHF; CDR3 DNA: TGTGCCAGCAGCGTCGGACAGGGAGGGAGCAATCAGCCCCAGCATTTT
J gene: TRBJ2-5; D gene: TRBD2; V gene: TRBV7-2; clone size: .; CDR3 protein: CASSLGIAGGIQETQYF; CDR3 DNA: TGTGCCAGCAGCTTAGGGATAGCGGGGGGGATCCAAGAGACCCAGTACTTC
J gene: TRBJ2-7; D gene: TRBD1; V gene: TRBV13; clone size: .; CDR3 protein: CASRPRDRGFYEQYF; CDR3 DNA: TGTGCCAGCAGACCACGGGACAGGGGGTTTTACGAGCAGTACTTC
J gene: TRBJ2-3; D gene: .; V gene: TRBV5-1; clone size: .; CDR3 protein: CASSLEGRGEVDTQYF; CDR3 DNA: TGCGCCAGCAGCTTGGAGGGCAGGGGTGAGGTAGATACGCAGTATTTT